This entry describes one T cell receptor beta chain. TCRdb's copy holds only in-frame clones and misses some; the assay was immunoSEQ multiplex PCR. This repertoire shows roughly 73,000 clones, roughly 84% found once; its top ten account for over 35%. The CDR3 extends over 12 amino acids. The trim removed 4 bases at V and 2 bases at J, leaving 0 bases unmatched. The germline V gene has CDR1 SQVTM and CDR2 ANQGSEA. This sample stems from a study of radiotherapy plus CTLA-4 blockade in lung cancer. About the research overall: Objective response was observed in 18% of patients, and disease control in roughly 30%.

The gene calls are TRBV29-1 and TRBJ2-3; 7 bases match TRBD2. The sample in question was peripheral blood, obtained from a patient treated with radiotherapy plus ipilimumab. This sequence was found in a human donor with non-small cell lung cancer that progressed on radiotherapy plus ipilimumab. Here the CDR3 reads CSVGDYTDTQYF. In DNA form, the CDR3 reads TGCAGCGTTGGGGACTACACAGATACGCAGTATTTT.